The 3 T cell receptor beta chains listed next were all sequenced from one sample in a study of blood T cell repertoires in COVID-19. The data were produced by immunoSEQ multiplex PCR, yet TCRdb's version contains in-frame clones alone and is incomplete. The profile shows 200,000 to 250,000 clones, about 80% of them singletons. Input material: peripheral blood. Receptors were obtained from a man at least 80 years old with acute or convalescent COVID-19.

This sequence joins TRBV21-1 and TRBJ1-5; the table calls TRBD1, which could not be checked here. TRBV21-1 is a documented pseudogene. This CDR3 is built from 13 residues. The CDR3 here is CASSKGRGQPQHF. CDR3 nucleotide sequence: TGTGCCAGCAGCAAAGGAAGGGGACAGCCCCAGCATTTT.

The CDR3 reads CASSSRTFSKGEKLFF. The CDR3 DNA reads TGTGCCAGCAGTTCCCGGACATTTAGTAAAGGTGAAAAACTGTTTTTT. The gene calls are TRBV6-5 and TRBJ1-4, with a possible D match to TRBD1 (5 bases). The CDR3 spans 16 residues. Trimming removed 4 bases from V and 7 bases from J, with 19 bases in between. From germline, CDR1 is MNHEY and CDR2 SVGAGI.

This chain uses TRBV11-2 with TRBJ1-2; 8 nucleotides line up with TRBD1. Germline CDR1 reads SGHAT; CDR2 reads FQNNGV. V shed 4 bases, J shed 9 bases, and the junction held 13 bases outside the gene matches. CDR3 length equals 15 residues. The DNA for the CDR3 is TGTGCCAGCAGCTCCAGTCGCTTGGCAGGGGGCAGCTACACCTTC. Translated: CASSSSRLAGGSYTF.